This passage covers 2 T cell receptor beta chains from one sample sequenced in a study of T cell clusters in autoimmune cytopenias. TRB was amplified by touch-down multiplex PCR, primer pools A and B combined. TCRdb re-called the multiplex PCR reads; every CDR3 protein appears as one record, without DNA. The repertoire table contains about 6,100 distinct CDR3 sequences. Tens of thousands of genome equivalents of blood DNA were amplified for TRB. This same sample was also part of a study on T cell repertoires in aging, cancer and after chemotherapy.

Sequencing input: peripheral blood. The receptors were sampled from a human donor in good health.

The V gene is TRBV27, the J gene TRBJ2-2; TCRdb names TRBD2, which stays unverified in the absence of DNA. The CDR3 totals 14 residues. Germline-derived CDR1 and CDR2 are MNHEY and SMNVEV (reference sequence). CDR3 residues: CPQTGGSGIGELFF.

The rearrangement uses TRBV11-2 and TRBJ1-5. The CDR3 runs 17 residues. Germline loops: CDR1 SGHAT, CDR2 FQNNGV. CDR3 residues: CASSPREGVNSNQPQHF. The full variable domain, completed using reference TRBV11-2 and TRBJ1-5, is EAGVAQSPRYKIIEKRQSVAFWCNPISGHATLYWYQQILGQGPKLLIQFQNNGVVDDSQLPKDRFSAERLKGVDSTLKIQPAKLEDSAVYLCASSPREGVNSNQPQHFGDGTRLSIL.